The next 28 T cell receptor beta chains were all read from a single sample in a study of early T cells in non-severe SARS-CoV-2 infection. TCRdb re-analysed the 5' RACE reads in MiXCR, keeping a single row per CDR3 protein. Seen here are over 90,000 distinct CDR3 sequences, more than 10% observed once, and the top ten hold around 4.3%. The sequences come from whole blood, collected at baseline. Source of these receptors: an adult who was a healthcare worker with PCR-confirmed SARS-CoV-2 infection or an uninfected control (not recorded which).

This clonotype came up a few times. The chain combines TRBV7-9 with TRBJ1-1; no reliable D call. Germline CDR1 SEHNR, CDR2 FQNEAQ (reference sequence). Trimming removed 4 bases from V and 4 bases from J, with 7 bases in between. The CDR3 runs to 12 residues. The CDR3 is CASSSWGTEAFF. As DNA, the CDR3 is TGTGCCAGCAGCTCCTGGGGCACTGAAGCTTTCTTT.

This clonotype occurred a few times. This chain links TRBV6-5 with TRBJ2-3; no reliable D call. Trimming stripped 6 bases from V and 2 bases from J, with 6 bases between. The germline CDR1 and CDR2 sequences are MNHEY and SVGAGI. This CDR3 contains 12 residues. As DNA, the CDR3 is TGTGCCAGCAGCAGAACCACAGATACGCAGTATTTT. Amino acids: CASSRTTDTQYF.

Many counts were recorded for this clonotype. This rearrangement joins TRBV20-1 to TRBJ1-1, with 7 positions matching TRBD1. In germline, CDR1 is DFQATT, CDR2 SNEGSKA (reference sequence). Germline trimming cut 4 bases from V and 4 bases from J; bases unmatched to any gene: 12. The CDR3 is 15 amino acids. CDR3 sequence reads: CSATRGQPGSTEAFF. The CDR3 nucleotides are TGCAGTGCTACCAGGGGACAGCCGGGGAGCACTGAAGCTTTCTTT.

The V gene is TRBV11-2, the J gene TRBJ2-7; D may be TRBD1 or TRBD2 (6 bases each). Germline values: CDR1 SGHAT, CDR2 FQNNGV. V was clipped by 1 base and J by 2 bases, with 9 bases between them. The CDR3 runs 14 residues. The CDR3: CASSLGGTPYEQYF. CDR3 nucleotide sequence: TGTGCCAGCAGCTTAGGCGGGACACCCTACGAGCAGTACTTC.

In DNA form, the CDR3 reads TGTGCCAGCTGCGAACGTAGGACGGGGGATACGCAGTATTTT. This sequence encodes CASCERRTGDTQYF. The chain links TRBV6-1 to TRBJ2-3, with a tentative D call TRBD2 (5 bases). The CDR3 loop spans 14 amino acids. Germline V gene lookup returns CDR1 MNHNS and CDR2 SASEGT. V lost 8 bases and J lost 6, with 18 bases in between.

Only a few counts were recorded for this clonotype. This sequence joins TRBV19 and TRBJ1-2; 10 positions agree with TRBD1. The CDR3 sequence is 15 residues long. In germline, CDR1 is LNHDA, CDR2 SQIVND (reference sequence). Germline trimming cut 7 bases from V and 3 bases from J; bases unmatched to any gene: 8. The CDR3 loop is CASMTGQGIYYGYTF. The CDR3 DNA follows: TGTGCCAGTATGACGGGACAGGGGATATACTATGGCTACACCTTC. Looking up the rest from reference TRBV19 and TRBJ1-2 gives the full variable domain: DGGITQSPKYLFRKEGQNVTLSCEQNLNHDAMYWYRQDPGQGLRLIYYSQIVNDFQKGDIAEGYSVSREKKESFPLTVTSAQKNPTAFYLCASMTGQGIYYGYTFGSGTRLTVV.

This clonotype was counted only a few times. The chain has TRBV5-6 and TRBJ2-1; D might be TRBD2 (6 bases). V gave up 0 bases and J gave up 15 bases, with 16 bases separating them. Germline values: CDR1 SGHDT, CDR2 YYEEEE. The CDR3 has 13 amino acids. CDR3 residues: CASSLARGTVGFF. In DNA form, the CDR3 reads TGTGCCAGCAGCTTGGCGCGGGGAACAGTGGGGTTCTTC. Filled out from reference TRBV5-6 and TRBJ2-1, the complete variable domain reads DAGVTQSPTHLIKTRGQQVTLRCSPKSGHDTVSWYQQALGQGPQFIFQYYEEEERQRGNFPDRFSGHQFPNYSSELNVNALLLGDSALYLCASSLARGTVGFFGPGTRLTVL.

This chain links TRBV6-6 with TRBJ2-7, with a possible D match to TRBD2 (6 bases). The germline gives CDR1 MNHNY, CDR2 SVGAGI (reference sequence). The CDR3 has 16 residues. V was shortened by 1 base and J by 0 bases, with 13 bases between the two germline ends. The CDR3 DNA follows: TGTGCCAGCAGTTACTGGGGGGAAAAATCCTCCTACGAGCAGTACTTC. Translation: CASSYWGEKSSYEQYF.

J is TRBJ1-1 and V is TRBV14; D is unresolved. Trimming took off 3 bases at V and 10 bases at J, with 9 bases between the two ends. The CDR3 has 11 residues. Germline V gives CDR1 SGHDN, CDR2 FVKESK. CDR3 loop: CASSQKGGAFF. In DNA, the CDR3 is TGTGCCAGCAGCCAGAAAGGCGGAGCTTTCTTT.

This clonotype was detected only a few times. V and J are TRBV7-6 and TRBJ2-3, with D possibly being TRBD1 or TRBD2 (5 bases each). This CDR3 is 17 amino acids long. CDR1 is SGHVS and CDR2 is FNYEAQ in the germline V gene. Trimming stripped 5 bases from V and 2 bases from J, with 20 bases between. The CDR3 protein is CASSPSLRDLPTDTQYF. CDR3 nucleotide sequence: TGTGCCAGCAGCCCCTCCCTCAGGGACCTCCCCACAGATACGCAGTATTTT.

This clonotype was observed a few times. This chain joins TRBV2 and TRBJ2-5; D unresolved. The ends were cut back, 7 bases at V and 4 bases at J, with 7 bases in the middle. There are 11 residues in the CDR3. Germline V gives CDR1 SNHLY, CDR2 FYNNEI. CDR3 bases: TGTGCCAGCAATGAGTCAGAGACCCAGTACTTC. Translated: CASNESETQYF.

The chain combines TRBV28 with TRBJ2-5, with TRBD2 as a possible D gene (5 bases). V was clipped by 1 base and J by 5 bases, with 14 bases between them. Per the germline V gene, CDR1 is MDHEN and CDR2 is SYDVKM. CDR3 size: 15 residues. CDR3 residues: CASSLSSGLRETQYF. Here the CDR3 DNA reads TGTGCCAGCAGTTTATCCTCCGGACTCAGGGAGACCCAGTACTTC.

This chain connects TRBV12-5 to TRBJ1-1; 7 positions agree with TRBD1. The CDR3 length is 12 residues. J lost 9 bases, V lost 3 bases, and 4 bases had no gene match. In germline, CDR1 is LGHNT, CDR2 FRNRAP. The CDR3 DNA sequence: TGTGCTAGTGGTTTAGACAGGGTACAAGCTTTCTTT. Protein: CASGLDRVQAFF.

Here the CDR3 reads CSVEGDSSGNEQFF. The CDR3, as DNA: TGCAGCGTCGAGGGGGACAGCTCTGGGAATGAGCAGTTCTTC. The chain uses TRBV29-1 and TRBJ2-1; 7 nucleotides align to TRBD1. CDR3 length: 14 amino acids. Trimming removed 6 bases from V and 7 bases from J; junction bases left unmatched: 12. Per germline, CDR1 SQVTM and CDR2 ANQGSEA.

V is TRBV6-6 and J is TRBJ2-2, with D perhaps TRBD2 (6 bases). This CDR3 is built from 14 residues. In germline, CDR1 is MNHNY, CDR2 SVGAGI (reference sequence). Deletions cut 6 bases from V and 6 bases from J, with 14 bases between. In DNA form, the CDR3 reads TGTGCCAGCAGCATAGCGGCCGTAGCCGGGGAGCTGTTTTTT. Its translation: CASSIAAVAGELFF.

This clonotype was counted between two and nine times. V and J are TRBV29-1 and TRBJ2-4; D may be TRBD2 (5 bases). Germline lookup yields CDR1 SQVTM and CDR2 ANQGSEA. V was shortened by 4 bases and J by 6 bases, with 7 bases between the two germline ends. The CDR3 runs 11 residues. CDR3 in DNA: TGCAGCGTTGCGGGGTTAAACATTCAGTACTTC. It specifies CSVAGLNIQYF. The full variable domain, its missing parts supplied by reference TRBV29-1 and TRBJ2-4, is SAVISQKPSRDICQRGTSLTIQCQVDSQVTMMFWYRQQPGQSLTLIATANQGSEATYESGFVIDKFPISRPNLTFSTLTVSNMSPEDSSIYLCSVAGLNIQYFGAGTRLSVL.

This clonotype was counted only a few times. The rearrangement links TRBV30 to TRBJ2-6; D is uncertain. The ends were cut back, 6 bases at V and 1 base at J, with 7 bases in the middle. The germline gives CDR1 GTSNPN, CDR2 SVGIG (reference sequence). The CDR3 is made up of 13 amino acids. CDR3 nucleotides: TGTGCCTGCGTGAAGTCTGGGGCCAACGTCCTGACTTTC. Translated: CACVKSGANVLTF.

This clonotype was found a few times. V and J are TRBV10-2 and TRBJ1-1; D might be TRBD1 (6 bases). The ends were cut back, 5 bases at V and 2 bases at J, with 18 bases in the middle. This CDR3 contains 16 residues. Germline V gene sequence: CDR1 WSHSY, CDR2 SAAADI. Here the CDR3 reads CASSSKATGLNTEAFF. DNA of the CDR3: TGCGCCAGCAGTTCCAAAGCGACAGGATTAAACACTGAAGCTTTCTTT.

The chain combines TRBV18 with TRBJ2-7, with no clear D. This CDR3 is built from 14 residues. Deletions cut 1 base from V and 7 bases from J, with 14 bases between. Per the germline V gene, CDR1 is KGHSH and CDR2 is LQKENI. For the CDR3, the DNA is TGTGCCAGCTCACCACTCCCCGCCTCACAAGAGCAGTACTTC. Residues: CASSPLPASQEQYF.

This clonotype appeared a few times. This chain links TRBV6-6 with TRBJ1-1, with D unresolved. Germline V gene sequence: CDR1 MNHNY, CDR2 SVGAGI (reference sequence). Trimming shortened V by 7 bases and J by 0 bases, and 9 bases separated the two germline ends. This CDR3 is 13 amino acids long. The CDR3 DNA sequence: TGTGCCAGCACCAGACGGGTGAACACTGAAGCTTTCTTT. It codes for CASTRRVNTEAFF.

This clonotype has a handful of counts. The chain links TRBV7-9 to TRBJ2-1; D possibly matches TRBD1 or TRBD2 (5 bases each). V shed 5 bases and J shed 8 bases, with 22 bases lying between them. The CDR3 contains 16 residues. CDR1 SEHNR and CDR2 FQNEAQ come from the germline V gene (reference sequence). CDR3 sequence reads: CASSLPSTKGDDEQFF. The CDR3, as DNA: TGTGCCAGCAGCCTTCCCTCAACTAAAGGGGACGATGAGCAGTTCTTC. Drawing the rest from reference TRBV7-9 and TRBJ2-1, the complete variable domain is DTGVSQNPRHKITKRGQNVTFRCDPISEHNRLYWYRQTLGQGPEFLTYFQNEAQLEKSRLLSDRFSAERPKGSFSTLEIQRTEQGDSAMYLCASSLPSTKGDDEQFFGPGTRLTVL.

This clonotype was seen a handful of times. The CDR3, as DNA: TGCAGTGCTAGAGATCAGGGGGCGCGGACTGAAGCTTTCTTT. Amino acids: CSARDQGARTEAFF. This chain connects TRBV20-1 to TRBJ1-1, with 8 positions matching TRBD1. The germline gives CDR1 DFQATT, CDR2 SNEGSKA (reference sequence). The V gene end was trimmed by 0 bases and the J gene end by 5 bases; junction bases not matched to a gene: 5. The CDR3 length is 14 residues.

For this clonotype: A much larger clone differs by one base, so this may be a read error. Here the CDR3 reads CASKGTTDTQYF. The CDR3 DNA reads TGTGCCAGTAAGGGGACCACAGATACGCAGTATTTT. The chain is built from TRBV6-5 and TRBJ2-3, with D perhaps matching TRBD1 or TRBD2 (5 bases each). CDR3 length: 12 residues. CDR1 MNHEY and CDR2 SVGAGI come from the germline V gene. The V end lost 9 bases, the J end lost 2 bases, and 9 bases lay between the germline ends.

CDR3 sequence: CATGQGGNTIYF. Here the CDR3 DNA reads TGTGCCACTGGACAGGGGGGAAACACCATATATTTT. V usage is TRBV6-5 and J usage is TRBJ1-3, with 9 bases that match TRBD1. J was trimmed by 4 bases and V by 10 bases; bases with no gene match: 2. The CDR3 loop spans 12 amino acids. Germline CDR1 MNHEY, CDR2 SVGAGI.

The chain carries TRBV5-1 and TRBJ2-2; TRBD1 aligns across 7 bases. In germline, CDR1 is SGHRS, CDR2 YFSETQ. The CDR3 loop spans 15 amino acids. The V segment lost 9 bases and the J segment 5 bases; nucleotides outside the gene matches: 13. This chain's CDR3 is CATKTGMHWTGELFF. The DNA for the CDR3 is TGCGCCACCAAGACAGGGATGCATTGGACCGGGGAGCTGTTTTTT.

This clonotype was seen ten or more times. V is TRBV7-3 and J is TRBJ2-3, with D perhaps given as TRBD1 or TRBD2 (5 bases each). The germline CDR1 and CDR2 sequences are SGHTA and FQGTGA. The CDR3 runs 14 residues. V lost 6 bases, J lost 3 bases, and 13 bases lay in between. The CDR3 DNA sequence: TGTGCCAGCAGGCATCTGGGGGAGACAGATACGCAGTATTTT. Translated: CASRHLGETDTQYF. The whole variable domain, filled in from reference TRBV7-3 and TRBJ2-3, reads GAGVSQTPSNKVTEKGKYVELRCDPISGHTALYWYRQSLGQGPEFLIYFQGTGAADDSGLPNDRFFAVRPEGSVSTLKIQRTERGDSAVYLCASRHLGETDTQYFGPGTRLTVL.

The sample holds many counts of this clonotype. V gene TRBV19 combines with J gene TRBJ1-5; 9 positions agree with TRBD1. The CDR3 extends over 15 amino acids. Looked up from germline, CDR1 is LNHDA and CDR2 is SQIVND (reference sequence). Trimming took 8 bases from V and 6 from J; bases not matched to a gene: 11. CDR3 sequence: CASSPGQGRRQPQHF. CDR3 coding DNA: TGTGCCAGTTCGCCGGGACAGGGCAGGCGTCAGCCCCAGCATTTT.

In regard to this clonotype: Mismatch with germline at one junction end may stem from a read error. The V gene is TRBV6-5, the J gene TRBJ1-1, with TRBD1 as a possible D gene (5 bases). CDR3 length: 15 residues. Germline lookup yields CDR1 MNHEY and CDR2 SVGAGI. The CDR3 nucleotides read TGTGCCAGCAGTGAGATGGACGGGGGGAAGACTGAAGCTTTATTT. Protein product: CASSEMDGGKTEALF.